Following are 17 T cell receptor beta chains from one sample sequenced in a study of control samples from healthy donors and cancer patients (dated by TCRdb to about 2020). Library preparation was by the immunoSEQ multiplex PCR assay. TCRdb took this table from immuneACCESS and kept in-frame rearrangements with V and J called. Such tables lack part of the clones; where checked against another copy, unresolved V genes explain under half of the gap, and the rest is unexplained. This sample is represented by 75,000 to 90,000 clones; roughly 89% of them were singletons. Approximately 9.4% of the sample lies in the top ten. The source material was PBMCs. The receptors stem from a woman aged 45-59 years with colorectal cancer.

The chain joins TRBV27 to TRBJ1-1; perhaps TRBD1 as D (5 bases). Deletions cut 0 bases from V and 5 bases from J, with 19 bases between. The CDR3 has 17 residues. Per the germline V gene, CDR1 is MNHEY and CDR2 is SMNVEV (reference sequence). The CDR3 is CASSLSAPGTRGTEAFF. The CDR3 nucleotides are TGTGCCAGCAGTTTATCAGCCCCCGGGACCCGAGGGACTGAAGCTTTCTTT.

The chain recombines TRBV7-5 with TRBJ1-1; TRBD1 is taken as the D call from the table, unchecked against the DNA. TRBV7-5 is a known pseudogene. The CDR3 extends over 13 amino acids. Here the CDR3 DNA reads TGTGCCAGAAGCTCGGGTAGGGGTTTTGGTGCTTTCTTT. It codes for CARSSGRGFGAFF.

The chain links TRBV5-5 to TRBJ1-6; D unresolved. The CDR3 loop spans 12 amino acids. Trimming cost V 0 bases and J 6 bases, with 1 base left between them. CDR1 is SGHKS, CDR2 YYEKEE, per germline (reference sequence). The CDR3 here is CASSLANSPLHF. The CDR3 DNA reads as TGTGCCAGCAGCTTGGCTAATTCACCCCTCCACTTT.

The rearrangement joins TRBV19 to TRBJ1-6, with 10 bases fitting TRBD1. The CDR3 consists of 18 residues. V lost 6 bases to trimming and J lost 7 bases; unmatched junction nucleotides: 15. Germline V gene lookup returns CDR1 LNHDA and CDR2 SQIVND (reference sequence). The CDR3 loop reads CASSLPPGPGQGNSPLHF. CDR3 DNA: TGTGCCAGTAGCCTCCCCCCTGGTCCGGGACAGGGGAATTCACCCCTCCACTTT.

V is TRBV7-2 and J is TRBJ2-1; the match to TRBD2 covers 9 bases. CDR3 size: 16 residues. CDR1 and CDR2 from the germline V gene are SGHTA and FQGNSA. Germline trimming cut 1 base from V and 9 bases from J; bases unmatched to any gene: 10. DNA for the CDR3: TGTGCCAGCAGCTTAGTTTCTAGCGGGGCGTCGGTTGAGCAGTTCTTC. Its translation is CASSLVSSGASVEQFF.

This chain links TRBV5-1 with TRBJ1-1; 12 bases are a match to TRBD1. The V gene end was trimmed by 0 bases and the J gene end by 7 bases; junction bases not matched to a gene: 4. The CDR3 covers 15 residues. CDR1 is SGHRS, CDR2 YFSETQ, per germline. The CDR3 coding sequence is TGCGCCAGCAGCTTGGGCGGGACAGGGGGCTTTGAAGCTTTCTTT. Translation: CASSLGGTGGFEAFF. Supplemented by reference TRBV5-1 and TRBJ1-1, the full variable domain reads KAGVTQTPRYLIKTRGQQVTLSCSPISGHRSVSWYQQTPGQGLQFLFEYFSETQRNKGNFPGRFSGRQFSNSRSEMNVSTLELGDSALYLCASSLGGTGGFEAFFGQGTRLTVV.

This clone appeared once. J is TRBJ2-1 and V is TRBV7-2; TRBD1 aligns across 10 bases. The junction had 1 base not matched to a gene; V was cut back by 3 bases and J by 2 bases. The CDR3 runs to 15 residues. CDR1 SGHTA and CDR2 FQGNSA come from the germline V gene. Here the CDR3 DNA reads TGTGCCAGCAGCTTCGGACAGGGGGCCTACAATGAGCAGTTCTTC. Its protein product is CASSFGQGAYNEQFF. Full variable domain (remainder filled in from reference TRBV7-2 and TRBJ2-1): GAGVSQSPSNKVTEKGKDVELRCDPISGHTALYWYRQSLGQGLEFLIYFQGNSAPDKSGLPSDRFSAERTGGSVSTLTIQRTQQEDSAVYLCASSFGQGAYNEQFFGPGTRLTVL.

This chain joins TRBV29-1 and TRBJ1-4; a possible D gene is TRBD1 (5 bases). Germline assignment: CDR1 SQVTM and CDR2 ANQGSEA. The CDR3 spans 13 residues. V lost 7 bases and J lost 7, with 16 bases in between. DNA for the CDR3: TGCAGCGCTACGGGACCTTGGGGTGAAAAACTGTTTTTT. It is translated as CSATGPWGEKLFF.

This sequence joins TRBV6-2 or TRBV6-3 and TRBJ2-5; D is uncertain. Trimming took off 5 bases at V and 2 bases at J, with 3 bases between the two ends. The germline gives CDR1 MNHEY, CDR2 SVGEGT. CDR3 size: 11 residues. The CDR3 DNA follows: TGTGCCAGCAGTGGGCAAGAGACCCAGTACTTC. This gives the protein CASSGQETQYF.

This chain links TRBV30 with TRBJ1-4; D uncertain. The V end was cut by 1 base, the J end by 8 bases, with 14 bases between. The CDR3 is 14 residues long. The germline V gene has CDR1 GTSNPN and CDR2 SVGIG (reference sequence). DNA for the CDR3: TGTGCCTGGAGTGCCGCGTACGGTGAGGAAAAACTGTTTTTT. Protein product: CAWSAAYGEEKLFF.

The chain uses TRBV27 and TRBJ2-2; 7 bases are a match to TRBD1. Trimming at V came to 6 bases and at J to 2 bases, leaving 6 bases not matched to a gene. Germline lookup yields CDR1 MNHEY and CDR2 SMNVEV (reference sequence). The CDR3 length is 15 residues. CDR3 region: CASREDRINTGELFF. The CDR3 nucleotides are TGTGCCAGCAGAGAGGACAGGATAAACACCGGGGAGCTGTTTTTT.

The V and J genes are TRBV5-8 and TRBJ2-7; D might be TRBD1 (8 bases). V lost 4 bases, J lost 5 bases, and 16 bases lay in between. The germline gives CDR1 SGHTS, CDR2 YDEGEE. The CDR3 totals 14 residues. Written as DNA, the CDR3 is TGTGCCAGCAGCGGGAGGGACAGGCGGGACGAGCAGTACGTC. This sequence encodes CASSGRDRRDEQYV.

The chain recombines TRBV27 with TRBJ2-2, with 8 bases that match TRBD2. The germline V gene encodes CDR1 MNHEY and CDR2 SMNVEV (reference sequence). V lost 6 bases and J lost 5; bases outside the gene matches: 8. CDR3 length: 15 amino acids. The CDR3 here is CASRPREGDTGELFF. DNA of the CDR3: TGTGCCAGCAGACCTCGGGAGGGGGATACCGGGGAGCTGTTTTTT.

The rearrangement uses TRBV27 and TRBJ2-1, with D unresolved. Per germline, CDR1 MNHEY and CDR2 SMNVEV (reference sequence). CDR3 length equals 13 residues. V gave up 6 bases and J gave up 9 bases, with 15 bases separating them. The CDR3 nucleotides read TGTGCCAGCAGCACCAATAACCGTGGTGAGCAGTTCTTC. Protein product: CASSTNNRGEQFF.

The J gene is TRBJ2-7, the V gene TRBV6-1; no definite D call. V was trimmed by 0 bases and J by 2 bases, leaving 26 bases between them. Looked up from germline, CDR1 is MNHNS and CDR2 is SASEGT. This CDR3 comprises 20 residues. The CDR3 sequence is CASSEAIRPPGTQSPYEQYV. The CDR3 region has the DNA TGTGCCAGCAGTGAAGCAATCCGGCCACCCGGCACCCAATCCCCCTACGAGCAGTACGTC.

The chain carries TRBV6-5 and TRBJ1-2, with D hard to call. Between the trimmed V and J ends, which lost 0 bases and 4 bases, there was a span of 12 bases. Looked up from germline, CDR1 is MNHEY and CDR2 is SVGAGI. CDR3 length: 15 amino acids. CDR3 coding DNA: TGTGCCAGCAGTTACTCGAAGGCGGATTCCTATGGCTACACCTTC. Encoded protein: CASSYSKADSYGYTF.

The rearrangement links TRBV7-6 to TRBJ2-4, with TRBD1 as a possible D gene (6 bases). V was pared by 4 bases and J by 0 bases, with 16 bases between. Germline values: CDR1 SGHVS, CDR2 FNYEAQ. This CDR3 region has 17 residues. CDR3 in amino acids: CASSSHPGGIAKNIQYF. CDR3 coding DNA: TGTGCCAGCAGCTCCCATCCTGGGGGCATAGCCAAAAACATTCAGTACTTC.